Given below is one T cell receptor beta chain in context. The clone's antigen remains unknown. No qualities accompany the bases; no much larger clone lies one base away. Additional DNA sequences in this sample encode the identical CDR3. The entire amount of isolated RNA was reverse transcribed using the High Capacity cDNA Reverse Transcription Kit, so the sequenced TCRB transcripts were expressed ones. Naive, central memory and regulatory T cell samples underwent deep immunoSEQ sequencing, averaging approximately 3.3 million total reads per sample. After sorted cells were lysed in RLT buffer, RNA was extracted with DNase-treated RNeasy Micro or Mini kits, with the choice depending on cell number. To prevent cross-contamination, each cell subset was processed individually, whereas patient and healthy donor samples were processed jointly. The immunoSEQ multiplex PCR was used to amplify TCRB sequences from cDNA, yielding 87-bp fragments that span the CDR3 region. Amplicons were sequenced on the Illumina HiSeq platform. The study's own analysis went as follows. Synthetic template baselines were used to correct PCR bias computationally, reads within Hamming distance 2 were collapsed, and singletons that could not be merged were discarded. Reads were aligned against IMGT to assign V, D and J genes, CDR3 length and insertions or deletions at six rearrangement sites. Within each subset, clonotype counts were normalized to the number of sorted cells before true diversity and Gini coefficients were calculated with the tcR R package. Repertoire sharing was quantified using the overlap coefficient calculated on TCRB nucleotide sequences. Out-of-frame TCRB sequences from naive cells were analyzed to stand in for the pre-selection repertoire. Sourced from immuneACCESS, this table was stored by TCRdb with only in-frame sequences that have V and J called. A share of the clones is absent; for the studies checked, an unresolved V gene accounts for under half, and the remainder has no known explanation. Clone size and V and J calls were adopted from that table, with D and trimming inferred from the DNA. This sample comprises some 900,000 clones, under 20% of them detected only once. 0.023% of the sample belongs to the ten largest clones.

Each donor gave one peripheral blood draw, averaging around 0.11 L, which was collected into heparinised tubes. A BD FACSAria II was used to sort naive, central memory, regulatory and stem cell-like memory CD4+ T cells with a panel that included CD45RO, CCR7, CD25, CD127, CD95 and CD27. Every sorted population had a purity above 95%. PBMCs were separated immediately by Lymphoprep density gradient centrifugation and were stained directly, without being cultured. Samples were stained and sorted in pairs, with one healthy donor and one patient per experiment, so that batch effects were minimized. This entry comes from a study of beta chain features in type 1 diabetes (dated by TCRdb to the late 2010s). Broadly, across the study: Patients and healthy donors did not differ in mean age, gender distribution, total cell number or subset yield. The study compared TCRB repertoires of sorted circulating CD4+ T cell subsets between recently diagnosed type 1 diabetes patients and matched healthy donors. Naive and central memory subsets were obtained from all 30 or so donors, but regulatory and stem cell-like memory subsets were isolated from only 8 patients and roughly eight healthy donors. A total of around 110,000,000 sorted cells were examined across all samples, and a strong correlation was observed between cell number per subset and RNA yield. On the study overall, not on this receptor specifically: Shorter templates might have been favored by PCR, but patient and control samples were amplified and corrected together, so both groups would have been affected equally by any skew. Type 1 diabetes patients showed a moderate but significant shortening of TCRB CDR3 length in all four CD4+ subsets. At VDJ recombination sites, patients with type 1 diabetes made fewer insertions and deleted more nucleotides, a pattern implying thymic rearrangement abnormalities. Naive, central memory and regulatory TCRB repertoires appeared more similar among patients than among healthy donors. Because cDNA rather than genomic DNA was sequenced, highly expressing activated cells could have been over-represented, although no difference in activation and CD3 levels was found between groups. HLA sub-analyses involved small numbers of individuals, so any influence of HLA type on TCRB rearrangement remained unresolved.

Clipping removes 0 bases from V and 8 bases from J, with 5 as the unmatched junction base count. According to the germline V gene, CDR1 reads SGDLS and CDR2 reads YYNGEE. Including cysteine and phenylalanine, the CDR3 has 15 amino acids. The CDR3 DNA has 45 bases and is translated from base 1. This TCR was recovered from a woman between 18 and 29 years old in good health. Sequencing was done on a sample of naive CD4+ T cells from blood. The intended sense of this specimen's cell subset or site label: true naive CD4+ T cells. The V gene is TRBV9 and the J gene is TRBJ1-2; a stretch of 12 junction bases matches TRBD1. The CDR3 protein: CASSVEGQGAAGYTF. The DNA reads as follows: TGTGCCAGCAGCGTAGAGGGACAGGGGGCAGCAGGCTACACCTTC.